In its sample, the clone carrying this T cell receptor (beta chain) was seen many times. Its specificity is unknown. The CDR3 loop spans 15 amino acids. The germline V gene has CDR1 SGDLS and CDR2 YYNGEE. V lost 2 bases and J 4 bases, leaving 13 bases between the germline ends. It was genomic DNA that served as the template for profiling TCR beta VDJ and CDR3. TCRdb redid the calling of the reads with MiXCR, one entry per CDR3 protein. The data show some 150,000 distinct CDR3 sequences, with around 41% seen just once and 8% to 8.5% held by the top ten. These data originate in a study of CD8+CD57+ T cells in acquired aplastic anemia. General study points: Patients showed no significant difference from controls in CD8+ Simpson's diversity.

This receptor was obtained from a human donor in good health, serving as a control. V and J are TRBV9 and TRBJ1-3; D might be TRBD1 (5 bases). The specimen sequenced was sorted CD4+, CD8+, or CD8+CD57+ T cells (not recorded which) from PBMCs. CDR3 loop: CASSVGTFWGNTIYF. In DNA, the CDR3 is TGTGCCAGCAGCGTCGGGACTTTTTGGGGAAACACCATATATTTT.